This T cell receptor (beta chain) came from a study of blood T cells in healthy people across ages. Primed by a sample-barcoded 5' primer and a J-beta primer mix, a second PCR proceeded for roughly 6 to 12 cycles. A single record per CDR3 protein comes from TCRdb applying MiXCR to the 5' RACE reads. The sample includes 1.5 million to 2 million distinct CDR3 sequences, around 42% of them seen just once. Turning to this clonotype: Antigen specificity is unknown.

Study results and caveats: Strong correlation was found linking TCR beta diversity to naive T cell percentage.

CDR3 length: 15 amino acids. V lost 3 bases and J 5 bases, leaving 15 bases between the germline ends. CDR1 and CDR2 (germline): SGHRS, YFSETQ. The V gene is TRBV5-1, the J gene TRBJ2-1; D is ambiguous. Input material: blood. The TCR comes from a human donor in good health. CDR3 protein: CASSSFLGSDNEQFF. For the CDR3, the DNA is TGCGCCAGCAGCTCGTTTTTGGGTTCGGACAATGAGCAGTTCTTC.